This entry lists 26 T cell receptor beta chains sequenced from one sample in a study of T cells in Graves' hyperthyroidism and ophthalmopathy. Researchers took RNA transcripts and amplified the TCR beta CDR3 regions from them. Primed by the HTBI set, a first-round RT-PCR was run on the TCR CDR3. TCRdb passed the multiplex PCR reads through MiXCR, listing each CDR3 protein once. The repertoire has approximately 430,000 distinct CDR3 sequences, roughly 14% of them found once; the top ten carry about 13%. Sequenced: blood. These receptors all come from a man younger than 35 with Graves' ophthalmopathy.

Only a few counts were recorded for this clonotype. The CDR3 protein is CATSDPTSGPNIQYF. CDR3 DNA sequence: TGTGCCACCAGTGATCCGACTAGCGGGCCAAACATTCAGTACTTC. The chain is built from TRBV24-1 and TRBJ2-4; 10 bases are a match to TRBD2. The CDR3 extends over 15 amino acids. After removal of 3 bases from V and 6 bases from J, the junction contained 4 bases not matched to a gene. Germline values: CDR1 KGHDR, CDR2 SFDVKD.

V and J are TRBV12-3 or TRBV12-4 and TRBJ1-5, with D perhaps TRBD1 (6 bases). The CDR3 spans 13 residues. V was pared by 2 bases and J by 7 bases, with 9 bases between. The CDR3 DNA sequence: TGTGCCAGCAGTTTAACAGGGAAACAGCCCCAGCATTTT. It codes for CASSLTGKQPQHF.

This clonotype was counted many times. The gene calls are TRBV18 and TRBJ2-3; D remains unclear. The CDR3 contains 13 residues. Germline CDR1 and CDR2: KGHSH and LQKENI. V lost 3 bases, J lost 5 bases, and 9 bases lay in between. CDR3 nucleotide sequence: TGTGCCAGCTCACCGATAGAAGAAGATACGCAGTATTTT. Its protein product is CASSPIEEDTQYF.

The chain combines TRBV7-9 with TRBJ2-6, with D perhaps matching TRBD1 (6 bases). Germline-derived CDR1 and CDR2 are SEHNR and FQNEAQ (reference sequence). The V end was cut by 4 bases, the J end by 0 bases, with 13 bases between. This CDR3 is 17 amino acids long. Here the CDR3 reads CASSYSRGSSGANVLTF. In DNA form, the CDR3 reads TGTGCCAGCAGCTACAGCAGGGGTAGCTCTGGGGCCAACGTCCTGACTTTC. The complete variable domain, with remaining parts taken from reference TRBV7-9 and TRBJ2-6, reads DTGVSQNPRHKITKRGQNVTFRCDPISEHNRLYWYRQTLGQGPEFLTYFQNEAQLEKSRLLSDRFSAERPKGSFSTLEIQRTEQGDSAMYLCASSYSRGSSGANVLTFGAGSRLTVL.

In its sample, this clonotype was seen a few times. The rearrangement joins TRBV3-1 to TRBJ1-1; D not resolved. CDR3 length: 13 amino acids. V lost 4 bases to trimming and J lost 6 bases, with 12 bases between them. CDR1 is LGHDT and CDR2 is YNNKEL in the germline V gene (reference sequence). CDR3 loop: CASSRERVSEAFF. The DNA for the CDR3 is TGTGCCAGCAGCCGAGAAAGGGTTTCTGAAGCTTTCTTT.

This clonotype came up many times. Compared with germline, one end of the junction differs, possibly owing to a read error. CDR3 bases: TGTGCCAGCAGCTTAGCGAGAGATACGCAGTGTTTT. It translates to CASSLARDTQCF. The chain couples TRBV11-2 to TRBJ2-3; D gene uncertain. Looked up from germline, CDR1 is SGHAT and CDR2 is FQNNGV. This CDR3 spans 12 amino acids.

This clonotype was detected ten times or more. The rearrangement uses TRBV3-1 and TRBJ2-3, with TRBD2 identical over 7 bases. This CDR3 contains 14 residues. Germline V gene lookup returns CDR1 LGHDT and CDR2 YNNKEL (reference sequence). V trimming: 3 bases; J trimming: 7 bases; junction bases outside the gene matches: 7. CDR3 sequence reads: CASSHRDYTNTQYF. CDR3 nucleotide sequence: TGTGCCAGCAGCCATCGGGACTACACGAATACGCAGTATTTT.

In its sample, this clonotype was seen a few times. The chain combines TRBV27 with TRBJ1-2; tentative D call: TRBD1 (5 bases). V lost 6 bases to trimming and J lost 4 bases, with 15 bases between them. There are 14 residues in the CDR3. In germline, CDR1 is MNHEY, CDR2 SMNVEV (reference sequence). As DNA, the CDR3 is TGTGCCAGCAGCCCTGGGGGGAGGGCCTATGGCTACACCTTC. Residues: CASSPGGRAYGYTF.

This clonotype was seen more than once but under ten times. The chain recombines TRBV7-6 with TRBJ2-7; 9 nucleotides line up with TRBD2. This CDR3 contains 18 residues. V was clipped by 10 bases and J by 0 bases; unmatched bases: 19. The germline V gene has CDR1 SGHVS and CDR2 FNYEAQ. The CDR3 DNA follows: TGTGCCACCAGGGGTCCATTGAGCGATAGCGGGAGCTCCTACGAGCAGTACTTC. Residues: CATRGPLSDSGSSYEQYF.

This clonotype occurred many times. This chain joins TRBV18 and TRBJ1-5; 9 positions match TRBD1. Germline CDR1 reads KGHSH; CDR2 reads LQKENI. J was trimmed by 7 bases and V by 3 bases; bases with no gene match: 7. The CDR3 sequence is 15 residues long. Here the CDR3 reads CASSPGQGTVQPQHF. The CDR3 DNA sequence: TGTGCCAGCTCACCGGGACAGGGAACCGTCCAGCCCCAGCATTTT. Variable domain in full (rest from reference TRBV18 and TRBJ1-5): NAGVMQNPRHLVRRRGQEARLRCSPMKGHSHVYWYRQLPEEGLKFMVYLQKENIIDESGMPKERFSAEFPKEGPSILRIQQVVRGDSAAYFCASSPGQGTVQPQHFGDGTRLSIL.

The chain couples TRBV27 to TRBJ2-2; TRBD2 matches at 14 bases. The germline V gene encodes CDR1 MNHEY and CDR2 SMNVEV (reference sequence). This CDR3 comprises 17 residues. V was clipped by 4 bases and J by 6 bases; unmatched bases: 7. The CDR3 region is CASSWGLAGVGAGELFF. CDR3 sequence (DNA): TGTGCCAGCAGTTGGGGACTAGCGGGAGTAGGGGCCGGGGAGCTGTTTTTT.

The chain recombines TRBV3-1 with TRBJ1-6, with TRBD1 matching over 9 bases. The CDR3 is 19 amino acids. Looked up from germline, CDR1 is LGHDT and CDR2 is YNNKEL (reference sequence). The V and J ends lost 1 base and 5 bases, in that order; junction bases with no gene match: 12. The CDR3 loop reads CASSQATTGGMLNNSPLHF. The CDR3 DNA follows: TGTGCCAGCAGCCAAGCGACGACAGGGGGGATGCTGAATAATTCACCCCTCCACTTT. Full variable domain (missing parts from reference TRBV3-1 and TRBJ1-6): DTAVSQTPKYLVTQMGNDKSIKCEQNLGHDTMYWYKQDSKKFLKIMFSYNNKELIINETVPNRFSPKSPDKAHLNLHINSLELGDSAVYFCASSQATTGGMLNNSPLHFGNGTRLTVT.

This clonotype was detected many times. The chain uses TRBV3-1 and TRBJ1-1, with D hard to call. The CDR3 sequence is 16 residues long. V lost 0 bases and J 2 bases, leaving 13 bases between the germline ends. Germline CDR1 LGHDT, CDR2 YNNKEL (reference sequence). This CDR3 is CASSQETELGNTEAFF. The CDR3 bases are TGTGCCAGCAGCCAAGAAACCGAATTAGGAAACACTGAAGCTTTCTTT.

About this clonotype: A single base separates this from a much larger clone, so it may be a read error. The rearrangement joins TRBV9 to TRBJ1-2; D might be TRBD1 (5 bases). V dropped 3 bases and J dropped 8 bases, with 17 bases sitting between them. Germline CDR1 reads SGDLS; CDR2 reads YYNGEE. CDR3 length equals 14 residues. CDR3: CASSEGRRRFGYTF. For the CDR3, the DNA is TGTGCCAGCAGCGAGGGGCGGAGGAGGTTCGGCTACACCTTC.

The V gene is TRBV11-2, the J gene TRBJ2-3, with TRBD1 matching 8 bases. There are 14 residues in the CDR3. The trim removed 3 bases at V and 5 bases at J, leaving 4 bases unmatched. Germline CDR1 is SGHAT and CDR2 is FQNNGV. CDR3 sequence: CASSLTGAGDTQYF. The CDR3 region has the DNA TGTGCCAGCAGCTTGACAGGGGCGGGAGATACGCAGTATTTT.

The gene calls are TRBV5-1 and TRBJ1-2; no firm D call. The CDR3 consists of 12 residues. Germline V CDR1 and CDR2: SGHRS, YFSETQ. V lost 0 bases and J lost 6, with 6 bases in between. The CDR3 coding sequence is TGCGCCAGCAGCTTGGATCGGCATGGCTACACCTTC. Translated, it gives CASSLDRHGYTF. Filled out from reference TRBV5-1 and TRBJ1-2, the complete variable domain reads KAGVTQTPRYLIKTRGQQVTLSCSPISGHRSVSWYQQTPGQGLQFLFEYFSETQRNKGNFPGRFSGRQFSNSRSEMNVSTLELGDSALYLCASSLDRHGYTFGSGTRLTVV.

In DNA form, the CDR3 reads TGCAGTGCACCCATAGCGGGGGGATCCTACAATGAGCAGTTCTTC. Amino acids: CSAPIAGGSYNEQFF. This chain links TRBV20-1 with TRBJ2-1, with 10 bases identical to TRBD2. Germline V gene data show CDR1 as DFQATT and CDR2 as SNEGSKA (reference sequence). CDR3 size: 15 residues. Losses at the gene ends were 6 bases for V and 1 base for J; bases not matched to a gene: 6.

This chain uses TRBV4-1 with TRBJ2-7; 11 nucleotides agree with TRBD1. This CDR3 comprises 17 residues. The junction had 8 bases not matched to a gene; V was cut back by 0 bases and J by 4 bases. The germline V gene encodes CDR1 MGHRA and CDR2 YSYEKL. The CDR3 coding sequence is TGCGCCAGCAGCCAAGAAGGGCGGACAGGGGGCTTTTACGAGCAGTACTTC. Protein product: CASSQEGRTGGFYEQYF.

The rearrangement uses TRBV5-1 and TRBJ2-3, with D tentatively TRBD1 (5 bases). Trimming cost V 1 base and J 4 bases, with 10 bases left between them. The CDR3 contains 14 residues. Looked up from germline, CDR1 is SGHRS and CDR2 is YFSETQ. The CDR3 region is CASSLSGIADTQYF. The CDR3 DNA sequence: TGCGCCAGCAGCTTGTCAGGGATCGCAGATACGCAGTATTTT.

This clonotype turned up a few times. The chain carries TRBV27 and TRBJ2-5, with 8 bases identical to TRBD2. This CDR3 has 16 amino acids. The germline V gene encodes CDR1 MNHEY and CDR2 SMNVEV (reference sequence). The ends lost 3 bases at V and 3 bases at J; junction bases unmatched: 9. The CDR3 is CASSFGGGVGEETQYF. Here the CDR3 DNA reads TGTGCCAGCAGTTTCGGGGGGGGGGTGGGGGAAGAGACCCAGTACTTC.

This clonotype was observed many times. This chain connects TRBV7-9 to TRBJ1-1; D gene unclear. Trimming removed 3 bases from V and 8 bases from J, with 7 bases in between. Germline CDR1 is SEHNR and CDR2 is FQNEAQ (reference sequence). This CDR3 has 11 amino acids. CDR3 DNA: TGTGCCAGCAGCTTTACTTCGGAAGCTTTCTTT. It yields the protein CASSFTSEAFF. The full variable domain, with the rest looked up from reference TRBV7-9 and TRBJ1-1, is DTGVSQNPRHKITKRGQNVTFRCDPISEHNRLYWYRQTLGQGPEFLTYFQNEAQLEKSRLLSDRFSAERPKGSFSTLEIQRTEQGDSAMYLCASSFTSEAFFGQGTRLTVV.

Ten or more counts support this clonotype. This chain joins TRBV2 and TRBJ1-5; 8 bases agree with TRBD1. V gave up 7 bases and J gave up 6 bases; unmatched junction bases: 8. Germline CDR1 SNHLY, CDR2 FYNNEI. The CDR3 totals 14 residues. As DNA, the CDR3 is TGTGCCAGCACTGGGGAGCAGGGGGCTCAGCCCCAGCATTTT. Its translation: CASTGEQGAQPQHF.

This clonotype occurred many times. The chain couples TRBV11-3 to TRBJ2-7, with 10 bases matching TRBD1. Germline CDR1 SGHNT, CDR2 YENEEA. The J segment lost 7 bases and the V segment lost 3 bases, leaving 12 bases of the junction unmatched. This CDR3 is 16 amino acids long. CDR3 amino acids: CASSFVRDRGLGEQYF. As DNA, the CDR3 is TGTGCCAGCAGCTTTGTCAGGGACAGGGGCCTCGGGGAGCAGTACTTC. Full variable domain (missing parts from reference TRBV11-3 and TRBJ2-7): EAGVVQSPRYKIIEKKQPVAFWCNPISGHNTLYWYLQNLGQGPELLIRYENEEAVDDSQLPKDRFSAERLKGVDSTLKIQPAELGDSAVYLCASSFVRDRGLGEQYFGPGTRLTVT.

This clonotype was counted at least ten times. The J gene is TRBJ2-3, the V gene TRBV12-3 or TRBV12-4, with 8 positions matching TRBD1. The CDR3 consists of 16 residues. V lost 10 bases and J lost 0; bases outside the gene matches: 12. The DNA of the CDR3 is TGTGCCATCGGGACAGGCACATTGATTAGCACAGATACGCAGTATTTT. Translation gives CAIGTGTLISTDTQYF.

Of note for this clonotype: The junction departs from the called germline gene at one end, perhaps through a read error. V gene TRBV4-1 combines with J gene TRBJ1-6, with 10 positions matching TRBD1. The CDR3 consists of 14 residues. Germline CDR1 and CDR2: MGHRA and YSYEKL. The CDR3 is CASSKDRGLSPLHF. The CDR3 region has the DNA TGCGCCAGCAGCAAAGACAGGGGGCTATCACCCCTCCACTTT.

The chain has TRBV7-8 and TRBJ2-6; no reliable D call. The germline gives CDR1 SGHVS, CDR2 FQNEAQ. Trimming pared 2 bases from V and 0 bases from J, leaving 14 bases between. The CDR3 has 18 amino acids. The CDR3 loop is CASSLKTRRTSGANVLTF. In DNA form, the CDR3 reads TGTGCCAGCAGCTTAAAGACCCGAAGGACCTCTGGGGCCAACGTCCTGACTTTC.